The rows below give T cell receptor beta chains drawn from one sample of a study of control samples from healthy donors and cancer patients. Libraries were prepared by immunoSEQ multiplex PCR; TCRdb keeps only in-frame clonotypes and omits some of them. The sample records 65,000 to 80,000 clones, around nine tenths being singletons. The sequenced sample was PBMCs. The receptors originated from a woman aged 55-70 years with head and neck cancer. Each CDR3 is given with its conserved first and last residue. Fields, in order: clone size, V gene, J gene, D gene, CDR3 DNA, CDR3 protein. A D gene is named only where the DNA matches it firmly. Expanded clones get a size class; other rows say once, few or many, or leave the size out.

abundance: .
v_gene: TRBV4-2
j_gene: TRBJ2-7
d_gene: TRBD2
CDR3nt: TGTGCCAGCAGCCAAGATCTAGCGGGGGGCCTCTACGAGCAGTACTTC
CDR3aa: CASSQDLAGGLYEQYF

abundance: .
v_gene: TRBV7-2
j_gene: TRBJ2-7
d_gene: .
CDR3nt: TGTGCCAGCAGCTTAGCTGCTACCTACGAGCAGTACTTC
CDR3aa: CASSLAATYEQYF

abundance: few
v_gene: TRBV9
j_gene: TRBJ2-3
d_gene: .
CDR3nt: TGTGCCAGCAGCGTAGCTACCGGAGATACGCAGTATTTT
CDR3aa: CASSVATGDTQYF

abundance: .
v_gene: TRBV7-2
j_gene: TRBJ2-2
d_gene: TRBD1
CDR3nt: TGTGCCAGCAGCTTTAACAGGGGCACCGGGGAGCTGTTTTTT
CDR3aa: CASSFNRGTGELFF

abundance: .
v_gene: TRBV10-3
j_gene: TRBJ2-1
d_gene: TRBD2
CDR3nt: TGTGCCATCAGTCCGGGACTAGCGGGAGAAGTTGTGTGGGATGAGCAGTTCTTC
CDR3aa: CAISPGLAGEVVWDEQFF

abundance: .
v_gene: TRBV11-2
j_gene: TRBJ2-3
d_gene: .
CDR3nt: TGTGCCAGCAGCCCTCAGGGGACTACCACAGATACGCAGTATTTT
CDR3aa: CASSPQGTTTDTQYF

abundance: .
v_gene: TRBV4-1
j_gene: TRBJ2-1
d_gene: .
CDR3nt: TGCGCCAGCAGCTTACCCCGACAGTCGATCTCCTACAATGAGCAGTTCTTC
CDR3aa: CASSLPRQSISYNEQFF

abundance: .
v_gene: TRBV15
j_gene: TRBJ2-7
d_gene: .
CDR3nt: TGTGCCACCAGCAGAGATAGGAGGTACGAGCAGTACTTC
CDR3aa: CATSRDRRYEQYF

abundance: .
v_gene: TRBV5-4
j_gene: TRBJ2-7
d_gene: TRBD1
CDR3nt: TGTGCCAGCAGCTTGCTCGGGACAGGGTCCCTCGAGCAGTACTTC
CDR3aa: CASSLLGTGSLEQYF

abundance: .
v_gene: TRBV4-3
j_gene: TRBJ1-2
d_gene: .
CDR3nt: TGCGCCAGCAGCCAAGACACGGGCAGGGAAGATGGCTACACCTTC
CDR3aa: CASSQDTGREDGYTF

abundance: once
v_gene: TRBV30
j_gene: TRBJ2-7
d_gene: .
CDR3nt: TGTGCCTGGAGAGGGGGAGGGGCTCACGAGCAGTACTTC
CDR3aa: CAWRGGGAHEQYF

abundance: .
v_gene: TRBV13
j_gene: TRBJ2-5
d_gene: TRBD1
CDR3nt: TGTGCCAGCAGCTCGTACCCCCCGGGACAGGGGTTTGAGACCCAGTACTTC
CDR3aa: CASSSYPPGQGFETQYF

abundance: .
v_gene: TRBV10-2
j_gene: TRBJ1-1
d_gene: .
CDR3nt: TGCGCCAGCAGAGATTGGTCGACGACGGCTTTCTTT
CDR3aa: CASRDWSTTAFF

abundance: .
v_gene: TRBV27
j_gene: TRBJ2-5
d_gene: TRBD2
CDR3nt: TGTGCCAGCAGTTTATCGTGGGCGGGAGTGGCGGAGACCCAGTACTTC
CDR3aa: CASSLSWAGVAETQYF

abundance: .
v_gene: TRBV6-1
j_gene: TRBJ1-5
d_gene: .
CDR3nt: TGTGCCAGCAGTGGTGATCTAGGGCAGGGCTATCAGCCCCAGCATTTT
CDR3aa: CASSGDLGQGYQPQHF

abundance: .
v_gene: TRBV7-2
j_gene: TRBJ1-6
d_gene: .
CDR3nt: TGTGCCAGCAGCTTAGACGGGTCATTCTTCTCACCCCTCCACTTT
CDR3aa: CASSLDGSFFSPLHF

abundance: few
v_gene: TRBV3-1/TRBV3-2
j_gene: TRBJ2-5
d_gene: .
CDR3nt: TGTGCCAGCAGCCAAGGGAGAAGGTTAGAGACCCAGTACTTC
CDR3aa: CASSQGRRLETQYF

abundance: .
v_gene: TRBV19
j_gene: TRBJ2-3
d_gene: TRBD1
CDR3nt: TGTGCCAGCCGACAGGGTTCTAGCACAGATACGCAGTATTTT
CDR3aa: CASRQGSSTDTQYF

abundance: .
v_gene: TRBV2
j_gene: TRBJ2-7
d_gene: .
CDR3nt: TGTGCCAGCAGTGAGGGGCAGGGCCGTATCTACGAGCAGTACTTC
CDR3aa: CASSEGQGRIYEQYF

abundance: .
v_gene: TRBV13
j_gene: TRBJ2-1
d_gene: TRBD1
CDR3nt: TGTGCCAGCAGCTTGGGACAGGGTGCCTACAATGAGCAGTTCTTC
CDR3aa: CASSLGQGAYNEQFF

abundance: .
v_gene: TRBV19
j_gene: TRBJ2-1
d_gene: TRBD2
CDR3nt: TGTGCCAGTAGTAATCCTAGCGGGAGGCCTCGAACCTATTACAATGAGCAGTTCTTC
CDR3aa: CASSNPSGRPRTYYNEQFF

abundance: .
v_gene: TRBV5-4
j_gene: TRBJ2-7
d_gene: .
CDR3nt: TGTGCCAGCAGCTTGGTGAACAGGGCGCACGAGCAGTACTTC
CDR3aa: CASSLVNRAHEQYF

abundance: .
v_gene: TRBV11-2
j_gene: TRBJ2-3
d_gene: TRBD1
CDR3nt: TGTGCCAGCAGCCACCAACCCCAGGGGGTGGGCACAGATACGCAGTATTTT
CDR3aa: CASSHQPQGVGTDTQYF

abundance: few
v_gene: TRBV7-2
j_gene: TRBJ2-1
d_gene: .
CDR3nt: TGTGCCAGCAGCTTAACGATACAGGGAAAACGCTACAATGAGCAGTTCTTC
CDR3aa: CASSLTIQGKRYNEQFF

abundance: .
v_gene: TRBV5-5
j_gene: TRBJ1-1
d_gene: .
CDR3nt: TGTGCCAGCAGCTTGGTTCGGGGCACTGAAGCTTTCTTT
CDR3aa: CASSLVRGTEAFF

abundance: .
v_gene: TRBV5-4
j_gene: TRBJ2-7
d_gene: TRBD1
CDR3nt: TGTGCCAGCAGCCCTGGACAGGGACGAGACGAGCAGTACTTC
CDR3aa: CASSPGQGRDEQYF

abundance: .
v_gene: TRBV19
j_gene: TRBJ1-1
d_gene: .
CDR3nt: TGTGCCAGTAGTTGGGGACGGATGAACACTGAAGCTTTCTTT
CDR3aa: CASSWGRMNTEAFF

abundance: .
v_gene: TRBV6-6
j_gene: TRBJ1-6
d_gene: .
CDR3nt: TGTGCCAGCAGCCCAGGGAGCTCCTATAATTCACCCCTCCACTTT
CDR3aa: CASSPGSSYNSPLHF

abundance: once
v_gene: TRBV5-1
j_gene: TRBJ1-5
d_gene: .
CDR3nt: TGCGCCAGCAGCCAAGGTAGCGGCAATCAGCCCCAGCATTTT
CDR3aa: CASSQGSGNQPQHF

abundance: .
v_gene: TRBV19
j_gene: TRBJ2-7
d_gene: .
CDR3nt: TGTGCCAGTAGTATGGTTTCGGTATTTGGCAGCTATAGCTCCTACGAGCAGTACTTC
CDR3aa: CASSMVSVFGSYSSYEQYF

abundance: few
v_gene: TRBV15
j_gene: TRBJ2-3
d_gene: TRBD1
CDR3nt: TGTGCCACCAGCGGCTTGCCGACAGGGGGCTCAGATACGCAGTATTTT
CDR3aa: CATSGLPTGGSDTQYF

abundance: once
v_gene: TRBV19
j_gene: TRBJ1-2
d_gene: .
CDR3nt: TGTGCCAGTAGTATCGGCAGACAGGACTATGGCTACACCTTC
CDR3aa: CASSIGRQDYGYTF

abundance: .
v_gene: TRBV29-1
j_gene: TRBJ2-5
d_gene: TRBD1
CDR3nt: TGCAGCGTTGTCGCAGGGGGCATGGAGACCCAGTACTTC
CDR3aa: CSVVAGGMETQYF

abundance: .
v_gene: TRBV12-3/TRBV12-4
j_gene: TRBJ1-1
d_gene: .
CDR3nt: TGTGCCACCTCCCGGGAATTGAACACTGAAGCTTTCTTT
CDR3aa: CATSRELNTEAFF

abundance: once
v_gene: TRBV28
j_gene: TRBJ1-4
d_gene: .
CDR3nt: TGTGCCAGCAGTCTATCAGGTACTAATGAAAAACTGTTTTTT
CDR3aa: CASSLSGTNEKLFF

abundance: .
v_gene: TRBV6-6
j_gene: TRBJ2-7
d_gene: TRBD1
CDR3nt: TGTGCCAGCAGTGGGGACAGTTACGAGCAGTACTTC
CDR3aa: CASSGDSYEQYF

abundance: .
v_gene: TRBV7-2
j_gene: TRBJ2-5
d_gene: TRBD2
CDR3nt: TGTGCCAGCAGCTTAGCGCTAGGACTAGCGGGGAGGGAGACCCAGTACTTC
CDR3aa: CASSLALGLAGRETQYF

abundance: .
v_gene: TRBV20-1
j_gene: TRBJ1-2
d_gene: .
CDR3nt: TGCAGTGCTGCGGGGGCCTATGGCTACACCTTC
CDR3aa: CSAAGAYGYTF

abundance: .
v_gene: TRBV4-3
j_gene: TRBJ2-2
d_gene: .
CDR3nt: TGCGCCAGCAGCCAAGAGATAGGAGGTTGGGCCGGGGAGCTGTTTTTT
CDR3aa: CASSQEIGGWAGELFF

abundance: .
v_gene: TRBV15
j_gene: TRBJ2-5
d_gene: .
CDR3nt: TGTGCCACCAGCAGAGTGGGCCTAGTGGAGACCCAGTACTTC
CDR3aa: CATSRVGLVETQYF

abundance: .
v_gene: TRBV11-3
j_gene: TRBJ2-1
d_gene: TRBD1
CDR3nt: TGTGCCAGCAGCTTAGTGGCAGGGGGCTTGGATGAGCAGTTCTTC
CDR3aa: CASSLVAGGLDEQFF

abundance: .
v_gene: TRBV9
j_gene: TRBJ2-5
d_gene: TRBD1
CDR3nt: TGTGCCAGCGCAGGGACAGGGGGCAGTGAGACCCAGTACTTC
CDR3aa: CASAGTGGSETQYF

abundance: .
v_gene: TRBV7-3
j_gene: TRBJ2-1
d_gene: .
CDR3nt: TGTGCCAGCAGCCAATCCGGGCCCCGGTCCGGGAATGAGCAGTTCTTC
CDR3aa: CASSQSGPRSGNEQFF

abundance: .
v_gene: TRBV28
j_gene: TRBJ2-1
d_gene: .
CDR3nt: TGTGCCAGCAGTTTAAGGCGGGCTCCTGGGGGTTACAATGAGCAGTTCTTC
CDR3aa: CASSLRRAPGGYNEQFF

abundance: .
v_gene: TRBV30
j_gene: TRBJ2-7
d_gene: TRBD1
CDR3nt: TGTGCCTGGAGGGCCCTTCGACAGGGACGTAGCGAGCAGTACTTC
CDR3aa: CAWRALRQGRSEQYF

abundance: .
v_gene: TRBV6-4
j_gene: TRBJ1-2
d_gene: .
CDR3nt: TGTGCCAGCAGCCTGGAGGGTCAGGGGAACTATGGCTACACCTTC
CDR3aa: CASSLEGQGNYGYTF

abundance: .
v_gene: TRBV5-1
j_gene: TRBJ1-2
d_gene: .
CDR3nt: TGCGCCAGCAGTCTCCAGGGTTCTGAGGGCTACACCTTC
CDR3aa: CASSLQGSEGYTF

abundance: .
v_gene: TRBV2
j_gene: TRBJ2-7
d_gene: .
CDR3nt: TGTGCCAGCAGTGAGGGGGGGCGGGACCACGAGCAGTACTTC
CDR3aa: CASSEGGRDHEQYF

abundance: once
v_gene: TRBV27
j_gene: TRBJ2-1
d_gene: TRBD1
CDR3nt: TGTGCCAGCAGTCCGTACCGGGACAGGGACAATGAGCAGTTCTTC
CDR3aa: CASSPYRDRDNEQFF

abundance: .
v_gene: TRBV13
j_gene: TRBJ2-1
d_gene: .
CDR3nt: TGTGCCAGCAGCCTAGGTAGCGAGCAGTTCTTC
CDR3aa: CASSLGSEQFF

abundance: .
v_gene: TRBV28
j_gene: TRBJ1-5
d_gene: .
CDR3nt: TGTGCCAGCAGTTTTAACAGGGTGGGCAATCAGCCCCAGCATTTT
CDR3aa: CASSFNRVGNQPQHF

abundance: few
v_gene: TRBV27
j_gene: TRBJ1-1
d_gene: .
CDR3nt: TGTGCCAGCAGTCCGCGCTTGAACACTGAAGCTTTCTTT
CDR3aa: CASSPRLNTEAFF

abundance: .
v_gene: TRBV7-9
j_gene: TRBJ2-3
d_gene: TRBD2
CDR3nt: TGTGCCAGCAGCTTAGGGGCTAGCGGGGCTACAGATACGCAGTATTTT
CDR3aa: CASSLGASGATDTQYF

abundance: .
v_gene: TRBV30
j_gene: TRBJ2-1
d_gene: .
CDR3nt: TGTGCCGGGGAGAGGCTCCTCAATGAGCAGTTCTTC
CDR3aa: CAGERLLNEQFF

abundance: .
v_gene: TRBV6-2/TRBV6-3
j_gene: TRBJ2-1
d_gene: TRBD2
CDR3nt: TGTGCCAGCAGTTACCTACACCCTGGCGGGGGATACAATGAGCAGTTCTTC
CDR3aa: CASSYLHPGGGYNEQFF